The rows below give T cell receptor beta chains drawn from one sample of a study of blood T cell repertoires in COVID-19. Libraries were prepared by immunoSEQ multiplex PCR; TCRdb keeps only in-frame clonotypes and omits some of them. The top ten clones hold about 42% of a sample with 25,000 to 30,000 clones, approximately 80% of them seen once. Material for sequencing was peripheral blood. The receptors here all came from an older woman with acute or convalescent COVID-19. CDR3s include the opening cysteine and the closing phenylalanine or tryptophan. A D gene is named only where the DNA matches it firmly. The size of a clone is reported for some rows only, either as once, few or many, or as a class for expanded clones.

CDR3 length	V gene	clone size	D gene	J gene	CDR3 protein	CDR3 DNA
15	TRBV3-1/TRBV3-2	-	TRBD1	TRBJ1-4	CASSQGLGTGEKLFF	TGTGCCAGCAGCCAAGGGCTGGGGACAGGTGAAAAACTGTTTTTT
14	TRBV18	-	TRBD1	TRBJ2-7	CASSKGALTYEQYF	TGTGCCAGCTCCAAGGGGGCTCTTACCTACGAGCAGTACTTC
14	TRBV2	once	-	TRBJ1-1	CASRGGTRITKAFF	TGTGCCAGCAGGGGCGGGACCAGGATCACAAAAGCTTTCTTT
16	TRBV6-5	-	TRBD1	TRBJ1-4	CASSYSKGQGAPELFF	TGTGCCAGCAGTTACTCGAAAGGACAGGGGGCGCCGGAACTGTTTTTT
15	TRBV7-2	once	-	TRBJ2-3	CASSSFRGGTDTQYF	TGTGCCAGCAGCTCCTTCAGGGGGGGCACAGATACGCAGTATTTT
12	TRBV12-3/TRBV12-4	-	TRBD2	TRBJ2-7	CASRFAEGLAVF	TGTGCCAGCCGTTTTGCCGAGGGACTAGCGGTCTTC
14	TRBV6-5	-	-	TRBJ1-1	CASSSTRVFDEAFF	TGTGCCAGCAGCTCAACCAGGGTTTTTGACGAAGCTTTCTTT
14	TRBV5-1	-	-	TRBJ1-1	CASSLELQNTEAFF	TGCGCCAGCAGCTTGGAACTCCAGAACACTGAAGCTTTCTTT
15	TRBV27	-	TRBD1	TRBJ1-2	CARTLQGTSNYGYTF	TGTGCCAGGACTCTACAGGGGACCTCTAACTATGGCTACACCTTC
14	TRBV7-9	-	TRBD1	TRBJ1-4	CASSLGTGDEKLFF	TGTGCCAGCAGCTTAGGGACAGGGGACGAAAAACTGTTTTTT
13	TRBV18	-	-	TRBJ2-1	CASSLGPYNEQFF	TGTGCCAGCTCATTGGGGCCCTACAATGAGCAGTTCTTC
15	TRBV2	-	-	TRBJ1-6	CASSEDSSYNSPLHF	TGTGCCAGCAGTGAAGACAGCTCCTATAATTCACCCCTCCACTTT
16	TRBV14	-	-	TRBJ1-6	CASSQTGGGSNSPLHF	TGTGCCAGCAGCCAAACCGGCGGAGGATCCAATTCACCCCTCCACTTT
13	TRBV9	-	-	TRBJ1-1	CASSVRRETEAFF	TGTGCCAGCAGTGTAAGGAGGGAAACTGAAGCTTTCTTT
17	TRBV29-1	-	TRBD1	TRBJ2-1	CSVEEWTGGTLYNEQFF	TGCAGCGTTGAAGAATGGACAGGGGGTACCCTCTACAATGAGCAGTTCTTC
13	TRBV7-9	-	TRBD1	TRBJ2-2	CASSLQGVGELFF	TGTGCCAGCAGCCTCCAGGGGGTCGGGGAGCTGTTTTTT
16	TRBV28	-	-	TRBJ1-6	CASSPPGGGRNSPLHF	TGTGCCAGCAGCCCACCCGGGGGGGGTAGGAATTCACCCCTCCACTTT
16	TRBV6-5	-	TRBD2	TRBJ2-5	CASSYSGTSFQETQYF	TGTGCCAGCAGTTACTCGGGGACTAGCTTCCAAGAGACCCAGTACTTC
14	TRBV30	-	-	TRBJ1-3	CAWSQEGAGNTIYF	TGTGCCTGGAGCCAGGAGGGTGCTGGAAACACCATATATTTT
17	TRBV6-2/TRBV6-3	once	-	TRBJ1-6	CASSHGGAPTNNSPLHF	TGTGCCAGCAGCCACGGTGGGGCCCCCACCAATAATTCACCCCTCCACTTT
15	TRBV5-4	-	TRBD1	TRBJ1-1	CASTVKTGGPTEAFF	TGTGCCAGCACCGTTAAGACAGGGGGTCCCACTGAAGCTTTCTTT
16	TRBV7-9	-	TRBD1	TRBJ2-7	CASSSSTGGGSYEQYF	TGTGCCAGCAGCTCGTCGACAGGGGGCGGTTCCTACGAGCAGTACTTC
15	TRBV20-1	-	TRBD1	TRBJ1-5	CSASGDTGGNQPQHF	TGCAGTGCTAGTGGGGACACAGGGGGCAATCAGCCCCAGCATTTT
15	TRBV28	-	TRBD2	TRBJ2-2	CASSFAGVNTGELFF	TGTGCCAGCAGTTTTGCGGGAGTGAACACCGGGGAGCTGTTTTTT